These 12 T cell receptor beta chains came from one sample sequenced in a study of CD8 T cells in Susac syndrome (dated by TCRdb to the late 2010s). The library was generated by the immunoSEQ multiplex PCR assay. RNA was extracted with the RNeasy kit and 0.5 to 1 ug was reverse transcribed using random hexamers. TCRdb reanalyzed the raw reads on its own, using fastp at Q25 for trimming and MiXCR for clone calling, and kept in-frame beta chains. For every CDR3 protein sequence, its rows merge into one entry that carries the most common genes and DNA. In all, the sample holds roughly 100,000 distinct CDR3 sequences, and approximately 94% of those were seen once. Over 0.4% of the sample goes to the ten largest clones. Sequenced: CD8+ T cells from PBMCs. The source is a human donor with Susac syndrome.

The chain joins TRBV4-3 to TRBJ2-1; D remains ambiguous. V dropped 1 base and J dropped 7 bases, with 20 bases sitting between them. The germline gives CDR1 LGHNA, CDR2 YSLEER. This CDR3 has 17 amino acids. The CDR3 bases are TGCGCCAGCAGCCAAGTTTCTGCAGGCTTGTTGGGGAATGAGCAGTTCTTC. Its translation is CASSQVSAGLLGNEQFF.

The V call is TRBV2, the J call TRBJ1-5, with D possibly being TRBD1 (5 bases). CDR1 SNHLY and CDR2 FYNNEI come from the germline V gene. This CDR3 is built from 16 residues. With 3 bases removed from V and 1 base from J, the gap between germline ends came to 13 bases. CDR3 residues: CASSEITGGSNQPQHF. CDR3 bases: TGTGCCAGCAGTGAGATCACCGGGGGAAGCAATCAGCCCCAGCATTTT. Full variable domain (outside the CDR3, taken from reference TRBV2 and TRBJ1-5): EPEVTQTPSHQVTQMGQEVILRCVPISNHLYFYWYRQILGQKVEFLVSFYNNEISEKSEIFDDQFSVERPDGSNFTLKIRSTKLEDSAMYFCASSEITGGSNQPQHFGDGTRLSIL.

V usage is TRBV3-1 and J usage is TRBJ1-3; 8 nucleotides agree with TRBD1. The V gene end was trimmed by 4 bases and the J gene end by 3 bases; junction bases not matched to a gene: 11. The CDR3 runs to 17 residues. CDR1 and CDR2 from the germline V gene are LGHDT and YNNKEL (reference sequence). The CDR3 DNA reads as TGTGCCAGCAGCCCTCCAGGATGGACAGGGAGTGGAAACACCATATATTTT. Translation gives CASSPPGWTGSGNTIYF.

CDR3 region: CASSHPRAGGGETQYF. Here the CDR3 DNA reads TGTGCCAGCAGCCACCCCCGGGCGGGGGGAGGTGAGACCCAGTACTTC. This chain connects TRBV7-2 to TRBJ2-5; 8 bases match TRBD2. From germline, CDR1 is SGHTA and CDR2 FQGNSA. The CDR3 is 16 amino acids. The junction had 13 bases not matched to a gene; V was cut back by 5 bases and J by 5 bases. Together with reference TRBV7-2 and TRBJ2-5, the CDR3 gives the full variable domain: GAGVSQSPSNKVTEKGKDVELRCDPISGHTALYWYRQSLGQGLEFLIYFQGNSAPDKSGLPSDRFSAERTGGSVSTLTIQRTQQEDSAVYLCASSHPRAGGGETQYFGPGTRLLVL.

The chain employs TRBV2 and TRBJ1-1; D uncertain. The CDR3 contains 14 residues. The V gene's germline CDR1 is SNHLY and CDR2 FYNNEI. Trimming cost V 7 bases and J 3 bases, with 15 bases left between them. CDR3 protein: CASTSPEFDTEAFF. The CDR3 nucleotides are TGTGCCAGCACCTCCCCGGAGTTTGACACTGAAGCTTTCTTT.

The chain carries TRBV24-1 and TRBJ2-4; D remains ambiguous. The CDR3 is made up of 14 amino acids. The V gene's germline CDR1 is KGHDR and CDR2 SFDVKD. The germline V and J ends were trimmed by 12 bases and 1 base, with 15 bases remaining between them. CDR3 region: CAAIPWGAKNIQYF. The CDR3 region has the DNA TGTGCCGCCATCCCCTGGGGTGCCAAAAACATTCAGTACTTC.

The genes are TRBV6-5 and TRBJ2-2; no definite D call. Trimming removed 2 bases at V and 0 bases at J, with 10 bases between. The CDR3 is made up of 16 amino acids. The germline CDR1 and CDR2 sequences are MNHEY and SVGAGI. The CDR3 DNA reads as TGTGCCAGCAGTTACGAGCCTGATTCGAACACCGGGGAGCTGTTTTTT. Translating gives CASSYEPDSNTGELFF.

This clonotype was observed once. CDR3 DNA: TGTGCCAGCAGCGTGGGGTTCCAGCGGGGACCCACAGATACGCAGTATTTT. Translated: CASSVGFQRGPTDTQYF. V and J are TRBV9 and TRBJ2-3; TRBD2 aligns across 7 bases. J lost 2 bases, V lost 2 bases, and 11 bases had no gene match. CDR1 and CDR2 (germline): SGDLS, YYNGEE. CDR3 length: 17 amino acids.

The rearrangement joins TRBV4-3 to TRBJ2-5, with TRBD2 matching 7 bases. J was trimmed by 1 base and V by 0 bases; bases with no gene match: 8. The V gene's germline CDR1 is LGHNA and CDR2 YSLEER. The CDR3 is 17 residues long. The CDR3, as DNA: TGCGCCAGCAGCCAAGACGGGGCTAGCGGAATCCAAGAGACCCAGTACTTC. It specifies CASSQDGASGIQETQYF.

The chain links TRBV20-1 to TRBJ2-7; D is undetermined. CDR3 length: 11 amino acids. The germline CDR1 and CDR2 sequences are DFQATT and SNEGSKA (reference sequence). V gave up 6 bases and J gave up 5 bases, with 11 bases separating them. Written as DNA, the CDR3 is TGCAGTGCCCGACGATCGGACGAGCAGTACTTC. This gives the protein CSARRSDEQYF.

The chain is built from TRBV7-6 and TRBJ2-1, with a tentative D call TRBD2 (7 bases). CDR3 length equals 17 residues. V shed 0 bases and J shed 7 bases, with 19 bases lying between them. CDR1 SGHVS and CDR2 FNYEAQ come from the germline V gene. The CDR3 sequence: CASSLALGGALTNEQFF. In DNA, the CDR3 is TGTGCCAGCAGCTTAGCGCTTGGGGGGGCCCTAACGAATGAGCAGTTCTTC.

The rearrangement joins TRBV19 to TRBJ1-5, with D unresolved. The CDR3 contains 15 residues. V lost 6 bases and J lost 2, with 14 bases in between. The germline V gene has CDR1 LNHDA and CDR2 SQIVND (reference sequence). The CDR3: CASRGFLGGNQPQHF. In DNA, the CDR3 is TGTGCCAGTAGGGGATTTCTGGGTGGCAATCAGCCCCAGCATTTT.